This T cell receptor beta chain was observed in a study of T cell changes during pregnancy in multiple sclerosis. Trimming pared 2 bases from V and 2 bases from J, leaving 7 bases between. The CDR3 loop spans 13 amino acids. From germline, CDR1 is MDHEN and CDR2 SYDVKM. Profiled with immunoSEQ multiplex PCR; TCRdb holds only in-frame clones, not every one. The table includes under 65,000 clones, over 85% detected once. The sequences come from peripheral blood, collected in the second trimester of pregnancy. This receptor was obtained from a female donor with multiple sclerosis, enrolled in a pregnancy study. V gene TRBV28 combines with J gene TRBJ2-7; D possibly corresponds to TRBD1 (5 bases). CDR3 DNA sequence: TGTGCCAGCAGTTTACAGGGCCCCTACGAGCAGTACTTC. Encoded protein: CASSLQGPYEQYF.